The 25 T cell receptor beta chains listed next were all sequenced from one sample in a study of blood T cell repertoires in COVID-19. Here immunoSEQ multiplex PCR was the method, and the copy in TCRdb shows in-frame clones only, minus some. This sample yields under 350,000 clones, of which around 90% are seen a single time; under 2.5% belongs to the top ten. Sequencing was done on a sample of peripheral blood. These receptors were obtained from a man between 50 and 59 years old with acute or convalescent COVID-19.

This chain links TRBV9 with TRBJ2-1; 11 bases line up with TRBD2. With V trimmed by 4 bases and J by 3 bases, 6 bases remained unmatched. CDR1 SGDLS and CDR2 YYNGEE come from the germline V gene. The CDR3 is made up of 16 amino acids. The DNA of the CDR3 is TGTGCCAGCAGCCCACTAGCGGGGGCCATCTACAATGAGCAGTTCTTC. Translation gives CASSPLAGAIYNEQFF.

V gene TRBV2 combines with J gene TRBJ1-3, with D hard to call. CDR3 length equals 17 residues. Trimming removed 6 bases from V and 0 bases from J, with 18 bases in between. CDR1 is SNHLY, CDR2 FYNNEI, per germline. The CDR3 loop reads CASSERALRVSGNTIYF. For the CDR3, the DNA is TGTGCCAGCAGCGAGCGGGCCTTACGAGTCTCTGGAAACACCATATATTTT.

This clone came up once. V is TRBV9 and J is TRBJ2-7, with D perhaps TRBD1 (7 bases). Germline assignment: CDR1 SGDLS and CDR2 YYNGEE. CDR3 length: 14 amino acids. The V end was cut by 4 bases, the J end by 6 bases, with 17 bases between. CDR3 loop: CASSSTGRGVEQYF. As DNA, the CDR3 is TGTGCCAGCAGCTCGACAGGGCGGGGAGTCGAGCAGTACTTC.

This sequence joins TRBV10-2 and TRBJ1-5, with 10 bases identical to TRBD1. CDR3 size: 13 residues. J lost 9 bases, V lost 5 bases, and 4 bases had no gene match. From germline, CDR1 is WSHSY and CDR2 SAAADI. The CDR3 loop reads CASSPGQGLPQHF. The CDR3 region has the DNA TGCGCCAGCAGTCCGGGACAGGGGTTGCCCCAGCATTTT.

The chain combines TRBV7-6 with TRBJ1-3, with TRBD1 matching over 11 bases. The V gene's germline CDR1 is SGHVS and CDR2 FNYEAQ. J was trimmed by 0 bases and V by 3 bases; bases with no gene match: 4. The CDR3 extends over 17 amino acids. The CDR3: CASSLVGTGGSGNTIYF. The CDR3 DNA is TGTGCCAGCAGCTTGGTGGGGACAGGGGGCTCTGGAAACACCATATATTTT.

The V call is TRBV9, the J call TRBJ1-5, with TRBD1 matching 9 bases. CDR1 SGDLS and CDR2 YYNGEE come from the germline V gene. There are 15 residues in the CDR3. With V trimmed by 4 bases and J by 1 base, 3 bases remained unmatched. This CDR3 reads CASSTGGLSNQPQHF. DNA for the CDR3: TGTGCCAGCAGCACAGGGGGCTTGAGCAATCAGCCCCAGCATTTT.

The V and J genes are TRBV19 and TRBJ2-7; 9 nucleotides match TRBD1. The V gene end was trimmed by 5 bases and the J gene end by 6 bases; junction bases not matched to a gene: 5. CDR1 is LNHDA, CDR2 SQIVND, per germline (reference sequence). The CDR3 sequence is 13 residues long. CDR3 protein: CASSRDRAAEQYF. The CDR3 nucleotides read TGTGCCAGTAGTCGGGACAGGGCGGCCGAGCAGTACTTC.

This sequence joins TRBV6-5 and TRBJ1-2; a weak D match, TRBD1 (5 bases). The V end lost 7 bases, the J end lost 5 bases, and 11 bases lay between the germline ends. Germline V gene lookup returns CDR1 MNHEY and CDR2 SVGAGI. This CDR3 region has 12 residues. This CDR3 reads CASMGSGYGYTF. The CDR3, as DNA: TGTGCCAGCATGGGGTCAGGGTATGGCTACACCTTC.

In its sample, this clone was seen once. V is TRBV24-1 and J is TRBJ2-3, with 9 bases that match TRBD1. Germline V gene sequence: CDR1 KGHDR, CDR2 SFDVKD. The CDR3 length is 13 residues. J gave up 4 bases and V 7 bases, and 2 bases lay outside the gene matches. CDR3 bases: TGTGCCACCAGGGGACAGGGATCAGATACGCAGTATTTT. This codes for CATRGQGSDTQYF.

The gene calls are TRBV6-5 and TRBJ1-2, with 9 bases lining up with TRBD1. The CDR3 has 13 amino acids. V was clipped by 6 bases and J by 12 bases; unmatched bases: 11. The V gene's germline CDR1 is MNHEY and CDR2 SVGAGI. CDR3 in amino acids: CASRKQGARENTF. CDR3 bases: TGTGCCAGCAGAAAACAGGGGGCCAGGGAAAACACCTTC.

This clone was recorded once. This chain joins TRBV7-9 and TRBJ1-5; the match to TRBD1 covers 7 bases. V trimming: 6 bases; J trimming: 5 bases; junction bases outside the gene matches: 1. This CDR3 is 12 amino acids long. Germline CDR1 and CDR2: SEHNR and FQNEAQ (reference sequence). Written as DNA, the CDR3 is TGTGCCAGCAGAACAGGGGATCAGCCCCAGCATTTT. Protein sequence: CASRTGDQPQHF.

This clone was seen more than once but under ten times. This sequence joins TRBV6-6 and TRBJ1-3; TRBD1 matches at 10 bases. The trim removed 6 bases at V and 7 bases at J, leaving 12 bases unmatched. The germline CDR1 and CDR2 sequences are MNHNY and SVGAGI (reference sequence). The CDR3 length is 16 residues. The CDR3 coding sequence is TGTGCCAGCAGCTCCCGGGACAGGGGTTTGCAGAACACCATATATTTT. Its protein product is CASSSRDRGLQNTIYF.

The chain recombines TRBV5-1 with TRBJ2-1; 10 nucleotides agree with TRBD2. The CDR3 runs to 15 residues. CDR1 is SGHRS, CDR2 YFSETQ, per germline. J was trimmed by 9 bases and V by 4 bases; bases with no gene match: 10. CDR3 DNA sequence: TGCGCCAGCAGCCCCCTAGCGGGGGATGGCGGTGAGCAGTTCTTC. Amino acid sequence: CASSPLAGDGGEQFF.

The J gene is TRBJ2-5, the V gene TRBV9; D remains unclear. Germline CDR1 SGDLS, CDR2 YYNGEE. With 3 bases removed from V and 0 bases from J, the gap between germline ends came to 6 bases. The CDR3 runs 13 residues. CDR3 DNA sequence: TGTGCCAGCAGCGCTCCGTACCAAGAGACCCAGTACTTC. It yields the protein CASSAPYQETQYF.

V and J are TRBV5-6 and TRBJ2-7, with 9 bases lining up with TRBD1. Per germline, CDR1 SGHDT and CDR2 YYEEEE. Trimming took 4 bases from V and 5 from J; bases not matched to a gene: 4. The CDR3 is made up of 13 amino acids. The CDR3 reads CASSRRTGDEQYF. The CDR3 bases are TGTGCCAGCAGCCGCCGGACAGGGGACGAGCAGTACTTC.

This rearrangement joins TRBV3-1 (or the pseudogene TRBV3-2) to TRBJ1-1; D ambiguous. From germline, CDR1 is LGHDT and CDR2 YNNKEL (reference sequence). V was pared by 8 bases and J by 3 bases, with 16 bases between. The CDR3 length is 14 residues. The CDR3 coding sequence is TGTGCCAGCTCATCTTCCGGGAGGTACACTGAAGCTTTCTTT. It codes for CASSSSGRYTEAFF.

The gene calls are TRBV7-9 and TRBJ1-5; D is perhaps TRBD1 (5 bases). Trimming stripped 5 bases from V and 9 bases from J, with 11 bases between. The CDR3 has 12 amino acids. Germline lookup yields CDR1 SEHNR and CDR2 FQNEAQ (reference sequence). This CDR3 reads CASSRGGRPQHF. The CDR3 DNA follows: TGTGCCAGCAGCCGGGGGGGTCGGCCCCAGCATTTT.

This chain's CDR3 is CASSPLDRFGYTF. In DNA, the CDR3 is TGTGCCAGCAGCCCCCTGGACAGGTTTGGCTACACCTTC. The V call is TRBV9, the J call TRBJ1-2; 7 bases map to TRBD1. Germline trimming cut 4 bases from V and 7 bases from J; bases unmatched to any gene: 7. This CDR3 is built from 13 residues. Germline V CDR1 and CDR2: SGDLS, YYNGEE.

This CDR3 reads CASSSPGQTNTEAFF. In DNA, the CDR3 is TGTGCCAGTAGTAGTCCCGGACAAACGAACACTGAAGCTTTCTTT. J is TRBJ1-1 and V is TRBV19, with TRBD1 as a possible D gene (5 bases). Germline V gene data show CDR1 as LNHDA and CDR2 as SQIVND (reference sequence). The CDR3 totals 15 residues. V lost 4 bases and J lost 1, with 13 bases in between.

The chain carries TRBV12-3 or TRBV12-4 and TRBJ2-1; D perhaps matches TRBD2 (6 bases). The CDR3 sequence is 13 residues long. Trimming cost V 7 bases and J 8 bases, with 15 bases left between them. For the CDR3, the DNA is TGTGCCAGCACACATCGGTGGGGGGATGAGCAGTTCTTC. It codes for CASTHRWGDEQFF.

This clone was seen a single time. V usage is TRBV5-1 and J usage is TRBJ1-1, with 7 nucleotides matching TRBD1. CDR1 and CDR2 from the germline V gene are SGHRS and YFSETQ. This CDR3 spans 14 amino acids. V gave up 3 bases and J gave up 6 bases; unmatched junction bases: 8. The CDR3 DNA follows: TGCGCCAGCAGCTCTGACAGGGTGGGCGCTGAAGCTTTCTTT. As protein: CASSSDRVGAEAFF.

CDR3 sequence: CASSEARTGQGYTF. CDR3 nucleotide sequence: TGTGCCAGCAGTGAAGCGCGGACAGGGCAAGGCTACACCTTC. J is TRBJ1-2 and V is TRBV2; TRBD1 matches 8 bases. Germline-derived CDR1 and CDR2 are SNHLY and FYNNEI. This CDR3 has 14 residues. With V trimmed by 0 bases and J by 8 bases, 5 bases remained unmatched.

This sequence joins TRBV7-3 and TRBJ1-2; weak D call: TRBD1 (5 bases). CDR1 is SGHTA and CDR2 is FQGTGA in the germline V gene. The V and J ends lost 2 bases and 2 bases respectively, with 12 bases between them. CDR3 length: 15 amino acids. The DNA for the CDR3 is TGTGCCAGCAGCTTATCGGCGGAGGGGAACTATGGCTACACCTTC. This gives the protein CASSLSAEGNYGYTF.

This chain uses TRBV12-5 with TRBJ2-3; 11 positions agree with TRBD2. Germline V gene sequence: CDR1 LGHNT, CDR2 FRNRAP. CDR3 length: 16 residues. J lost 2 bases, V lost 4 bases, and 5 bases had no gene match. The CDR3 sequence: CASGSGLAGDTDTQYF. The DNA for the CDR3 is TGTGCTAGTGGTTCAGGACTAGCGGGCGACACAGATACGCAGTATTTT. Filled out from reference TRBV12-5 and TRBJ2-3, the complete variable domain reads DARVTQTPRHKVTEMGQEVTMRCQPILGHNTVFWYRQTMMQGLELLAYFRNRAPLDDSGMPKDRFSAEMPDATLATLKIQPSEPRDSAVYFCASGSGLAGDTDTQYFGPGTRLTVL.

The chain employs TRBV21-1 and TRBJ1-2. TRBV21-1 is termed a pseudogene. The CDR3 has 13 amino acids. The CDR3: CASSKEGREIYTF. The DNA of the CDR3 is TGTGCCAGCAGCAAAGAGGGAAGGGAGATCTACACCTTC.